Below are 5 T cell receptor beta chains sequenced from a single sample in a study of blood T cell repertoires in COVID-19. Data came from immunoSEQ multiplex PCR; TCRdb stores just in-frame clones and leaves some out. The sample carries roughly 330,000 clones, roughly 88% recorded once. Input material: PBMCs or T cells enriched from blood (not recorded which). All receptors come from a man younger than 40 who had recovered from COVID-19.

Worth noting for this clone: This sample also contains other DNA sequences that code for the same CDR3. In DNA form, the CDR3 reads TGCGCCAGCAGCCAAGGTCTCGCGGGGGGCCACACAGATACGCAGTATTTT. This codes for CASSQGLAGGHTDTQYF. The chain is built from TRBV4-1 and TRBJ2-3, with 8 bases lining up with TRBD2. The V gene's germline CDR1 is MGHRA and CDR2 YSYEKL. The ends lost 1 base at V and 2 bases at J; junction bases unmatched: 8. This CDR3 comprises 17 residues.

The chain combines TRBV2 with TRBJ1-6; TRBD1 matches 9 bases. The CDR3 is made up of 14 amino acids. Trimming cost V 5 bases and J 10 bases; bases outside gene matches: 6. Looked up from germline, CDR1 is SNHLY and CDR2 is FYNNEI. The CDR3 loop is CASSKQGARSPLHF. Written as DNA, the CDR3 is TGTGCCAGCAGTAAACAGGGGGCACGGTCACCCCTCCACTTT.

The chain combines TRBV24-1 with TRBJ1-2; 9 nucleotides agree with TRBD1. The germline V gene encodes CDR1 KGHDR and CDR2 SFDVKD. This CDR3 is built from 16 residues. Trimming removed 3 bases from V and 8 bases from J; junction bases left unmatched: 12. CDR3 sequence: CATSDRAGTGRGGYTF. The DNA of the CDR3 is TGTGCCACCAGTGATCGGGCCGGGACAGGGAGAGGCGGCTACACCTTC.

To note about this clone: The same CDR3 can be traced to other DNA sequences in this sample. The V and J genes are TRBV5-4 and TRBJ2-7; a weak D match, TRBD1 (6 bases). CDR3 size: 12 residues. Germline CDR1 is SGHNT and CDR2 is YYREEE (reference sequence). Trimming shortened V by 3 bases and J by 3 bases, and 7 bases separated the two germline ends. The CDR3 here is CASSSDSYEQYF. As DNA, the CDR3 is TGTGCCAGCAGCTCGGACAGCTACGAGCAGTACTTC.

The genes are TRBV27 and TRBJ2-1, with D unclear. The ends were cut back, 3 bases at V and 0 bases at J, with 3 bases in the middle. Germline CDR1 reads MNHEY; CDR2 reads SMNVEV (reference sequence). The CDR3 totals 13 residues. Here the CDR3 reads CASSFGSYNEQFF. The CDR3 DNA sequence: TGTGCCAGCAGTTTCGGCTCCTACAATGAGCAGTTCTTC.